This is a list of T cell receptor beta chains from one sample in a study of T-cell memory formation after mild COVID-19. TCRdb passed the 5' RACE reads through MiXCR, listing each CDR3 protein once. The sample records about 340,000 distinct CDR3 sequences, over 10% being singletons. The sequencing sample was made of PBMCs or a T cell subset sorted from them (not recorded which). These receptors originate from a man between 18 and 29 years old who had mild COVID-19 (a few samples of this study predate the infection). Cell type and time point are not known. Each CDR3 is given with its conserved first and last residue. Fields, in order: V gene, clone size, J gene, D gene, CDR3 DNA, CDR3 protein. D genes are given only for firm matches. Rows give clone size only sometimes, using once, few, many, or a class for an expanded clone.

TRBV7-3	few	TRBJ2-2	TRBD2	TGTGCCAGCAGCTCCGGGACTAGCGGGGGCGGGGAGCTGTTTTTT	CASSSGTSGGGELFF
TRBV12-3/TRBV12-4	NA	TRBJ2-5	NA	TGTGCCAGCAGTTTACACAGGGATGAGACCCAGTACTTC	CASSLHRDETQYF
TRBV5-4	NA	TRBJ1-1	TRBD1	TGTGCCAGCAGCTTGGCCCAGGGGGGCACTGAAGCTTTCTTT	CASSLAQGGTEAFF
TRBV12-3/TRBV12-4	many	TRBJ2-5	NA	TGTGCCAGCATGGGGGAGACCCAGTACTTC	CASMGETQYF
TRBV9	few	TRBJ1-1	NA	TGTGCCAGCAGCGGATCTGGTCAGGTGAACACTGAAGCTTTCTTT	CASSGSGQVNTEAFF
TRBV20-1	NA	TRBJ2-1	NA	TGCAGTGCTAGAGGCGCTGCCGCAGGCTCCTACAATGAGCAGTTCTTC	CSARGAAAGSYNEQFF
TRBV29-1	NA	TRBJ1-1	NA	TGCAGCGTCCGCGGACGTCTCTCGGACACTGAAGCTTTCTTT	CSVRGRLSDTEAFF
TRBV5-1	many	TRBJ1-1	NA	TGCGCCAGCAGCCTGCCCGGGAGCTACACTGAAGCTTTCTTT	CASSLPGSYTEAFF
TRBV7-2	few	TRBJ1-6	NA	TGTGCCAGCAGCTTAGAGGGGGGTCGTAATTCACCCCTCCACTTT	CASSLEGGRNSPLHF
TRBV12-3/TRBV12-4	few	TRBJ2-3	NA	TGTGCCAGCAGTTTCTGGGGCGGGGCTGCAGATACGCAGTATTTT	CASSFWGGAADTQYF
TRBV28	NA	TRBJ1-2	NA	TGTGCCAGCAGTTTATGGGGGGTTAACTATGGCTACACCTTC	CASSLWGVNYGYTF
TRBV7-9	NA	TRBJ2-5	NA	TGTGCCAGCATCCCCCCGGGACTGTACCAAGAGACCCAGTACTTC	CASIPPGLYQETQYF
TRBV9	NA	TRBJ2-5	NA	TGTGCCAGCAGCCTCGGGATGGAGGAGACCCTGTACTTC	CASSLGMEETLYF
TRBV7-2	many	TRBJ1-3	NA	TGTGCCAGCAGCTTAGTAGGGTCGGGGGTTTCTGGAAACACCATATATTTT	CASSLVGSGVSGNTIYF
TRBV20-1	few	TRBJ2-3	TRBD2	TGCAGTGCTACGACTAGCGGGCGTAGCACAGATACGCAGTATTTT	CSATTSGRSTDTQYF
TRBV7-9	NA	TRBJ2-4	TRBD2	TGTGCCAGCAGCCCTAGGTCGGGGGGAAACATTCAGTACTTC	CASSPRSGGNIQYF
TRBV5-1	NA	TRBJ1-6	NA	TGCGCCAGCAGCACCCAGGGTGAGAATTCACCCCTCCACTTT	CASSTQGENSPLHF
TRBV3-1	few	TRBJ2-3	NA	TGTGCCAGCAGCCAACTAGTACGTGGAGGACGAAGGCAGTATTTT	CASSQLVRGGRRQYF
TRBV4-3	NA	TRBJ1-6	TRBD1	TGCGCCAGCAGCCAAGGGACAGGGCGGAATTCACCCCTCCACTTT	CASSQGTGRNSPLHF
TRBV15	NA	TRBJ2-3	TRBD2	TGTGCCACCAGCAGCACCCACGGACTAGGTGGCACAGATACGCAGTATTTT	CATSSTHGLGGTDTQYF
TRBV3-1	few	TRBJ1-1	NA	TGTGCCAGCAGCCAAGAAGAAGGGCCTTGGACTGAAGCTTTCTTT	CASSQEEGPWTEAFF
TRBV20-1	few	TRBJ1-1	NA	TGCAGTGCTAGGTCAGGCTATGAAGCTTTCTTT	CSARSGYEAFF
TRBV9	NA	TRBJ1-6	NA	TGTGCCAGCAGCCCCCGGGGCAGGGAAGGGTCACCCCTCCACTTT	CASSPRGREGSPLHF
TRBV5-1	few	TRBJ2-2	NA	TGCGCCAGCACTCCCTCTTCTCCCGGCGGGGAGCTGTTTTTT	CASTPSSPGGELFF
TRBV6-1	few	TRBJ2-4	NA	TGTGCCAGCAGTGAATGGTCGCCCCTAGCCAAAAACATTCAGTACTTC	CASSEWSPLAKNIQYF
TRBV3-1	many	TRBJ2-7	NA	TGTGCCAGCAGCCAAGAACTGTTGTTCGAGCAGTACTTC	CASSQELLFEQYF
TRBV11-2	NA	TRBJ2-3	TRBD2	TGTGCCAGCAGCCTAGGGACTAGCGGGTTGGATACGCAGTATTTT	CASSLGTSGLDTQYF
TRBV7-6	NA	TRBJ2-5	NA	TGTGCCAGCAGCTCGGGTGATGAAGAGACCCAGTACTTC	CASSSGDEETQYF